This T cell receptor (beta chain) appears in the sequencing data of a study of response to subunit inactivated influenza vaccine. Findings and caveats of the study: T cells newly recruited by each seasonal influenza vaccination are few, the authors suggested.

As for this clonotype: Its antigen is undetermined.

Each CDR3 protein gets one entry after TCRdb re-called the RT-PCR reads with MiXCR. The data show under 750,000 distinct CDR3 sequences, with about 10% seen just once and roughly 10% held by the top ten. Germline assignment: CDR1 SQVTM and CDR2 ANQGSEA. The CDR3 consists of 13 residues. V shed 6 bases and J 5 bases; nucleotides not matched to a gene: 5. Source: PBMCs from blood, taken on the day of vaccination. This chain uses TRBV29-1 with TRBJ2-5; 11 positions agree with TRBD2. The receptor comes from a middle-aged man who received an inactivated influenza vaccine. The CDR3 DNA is TGCAGCGTCCACCGGACTAGCGGGGAGACCCAGTACTTC. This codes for CSVHRTSGETQYF.